This passage covers 9 T cell receptor beta chains from one sample sequenced in a study of T cells in Graves' hyperthyroidism and ophthalmopathy. TCR beta CDR3 sequences were amplified from RNA transcripts. First-round RT-PCR with HTBI primers amplified the TCR CDR3 region. TCRdb reprocessed the multiplex PCR reads via MiXCR and lists one record per CDR3 protein. This sample has around 500,000 distinct CDR3 sequences, with about 16% found just once. The sequenced sample consisted of blood. The origin of the receptors is a woman in her twenties or thirties with Graves' ophthalmopathy.

This clonotype was counted between two and nine times. The chain links TRBV9 to TRBJ2-1, with TRBD2 matching 8 bases. The J segment lost 7 bases and the V segment lost 0 bases, leaving 6 bases of the junction unmatched. In germline, CDR1 is SGDLS, CDR2 YYNGEE. The CDR3 has 15 residues. CDR3 sequence: CASSVAGGVGNEQFF. For the CDR3, the DNA is TGTGCCAGCAGCGTAGCGGGAGGGGTGGGAAATGAGCAGTTCTTC.

This clonotype was seen ten or more times. V is TRBV20-1 and J is TRBJ2-7, with 7 positions matching TRBD2. Unmatched junction bases numbered 10, after V lost 2 bases and J lost 6 bases. This CDR3 is 14 amino acids long. Germline values: CDR1 DFQATT, CDR2 SNEGSKA (reference sequence). CDR3 region: CSARLRGRASEQYF. The DNA for the CDR3 is TGCAGTGCTAGACTGCGGGGGAGGGCCTCCGAGCAGTACTTC.

This clonotype was observed at least ten times. The rearrangement joins TRBV20-1 to TRBJ2-5; 8 bases agree with TRBD1. Per germline, CDR1 DFQATT and CDR2 SNEGSKA (reference sequence). V trimming: 8 bases; J trimming: 5 bases; junction bases outside the gene matches: 4. The length of the CDR3 is 11 residues. The CDR3: CSYRGVETQYF. The DNA for the CDR3 is TGCAGTTACAGGGGGGTTGAGACCCAGTACTTC.

Only a few counts were recorded for this clonotype. One end of the junction is discordant with germline, which a read error may explain. The V gene is TRBV29-1, the J gene TRBJ1-2; no clear D gene. The length of the CDR3 is 12 residues. Germline CDR1 reads SQVTM; CDR2 reads ANQGSEA. The CDR3 nucleotides are TGCAGCGTGGAAGTAACTAACTATGGCTACACCTTC. This encodes CSVEVTNYGYTF.

This clonotype has only one observation. The chain has TRBV11-1 and TRBJ2-7; possible D gene TRBD1, 6 bases. Trimming removed 0 bases from V and 5 bases from J, with 14 bases in between. This CDR3 has 15 amino acids. Germline CDR1 is SGHAT and CDR2 is FQDESV (reference sequence). The CDR3 coding sequence is TGTGCCAGCAGCTTAGCGGACAGAGTTTTCGACGAGCAGTACTTC. It yields the protein CASSLADRVFDEQYF. Complete variable domain (other parts from reference TRBV11-1 and TRBJ2-7): EAEVAQSPRYKITEKSQAVAFWCDPISGHATLYWYRQILGQGPELLVQFQDESVVDDSQLPKDRFSAERLKGVDSTLKIQPAELGDSAMYLCASSLADRVFDEQYFGPGTRLTVT.

This clonotype was detected only a few times. The chain has TRBV6-1 and TRBJ1-6, with D unresolved. The V gene's germline CDR1 is MNHNS and CDR2 SASEGT. Trimming took 6 bases from V and 15 from J, leaving 15 bases between them. This CDR3 is built from 12 residues. The CDR3 sequence is CASRTKGLNLHF. In DNA form, the CDR3 reads TGTGCCAGCAGGACAAAAGGACTCAACCTCCACTTT.

About this clonotype itself: The conserved phenylalanine or tryptophan normally closing the CDR3 is absent here, so this likely arose from a read error. The chain joins TRBV5-1 to TRBJ2-2; D possibly corresponds to TRBD1 (6 bases). The CDR3 runs to 16 residues. Trimming left V 3 bases short and J 4 bases short, with 16 bases between. From germline, CDR1 is SGHRS and CDR2 YFSETQ. The CDR3: CASSSGQNPSTGELFS. CDR3 DNA: TGCGCCAGCAGCTCAGGACAGAACCCAAGCACCGGGGAGCTGTTTTCT.

This clonotype was detected only a few times. The genes are TRBV10-3 and TRBJ1-3, with D perhaps matching TRBD1 (6 bases). The CDR3 has 14 residues. The V and J ends lost 0 bases and 5 bases respectively, with 8 bases between them. Germline CDR1 reads ENHRY; CDR2 reads SYGVKD. Here the CDR3 reads CAISESQGRNTIYF. In nucleotides, the CDR3 is TGTGCCATCAGTGAGTCGCAGGGGCGAAACACCATATATTTT.

In this sample, this clonotype turned up once. A much larger clone differs by one base, so this may be a read error. DNA of the CDR3: TGTGCCAGCAGTGCGGGGTGGGGCCGCTACGAGCGGTACTTC. This gives the protein CASSAGWGRYERYF. The chain joins TRBV6-1 to TRBJ2-7, with D perhaps given as TRBD1 or TRBD2 (5 bases each). Germline V CDR1 and CDR2: MNHNS, SASEGT. This CDR3 is 14 amino acids long.